This T cell receptor (beta chain) was observed in a study of shared clonotypes between healthy human individuals. Study results and limitations: Among a few donors, approximately 4.6% of naive CD4 clonotypes were found in common. It was the non-shared clonotypes that had lower generation probabilities than clonotypes shared by all four donors. Rarefaction exposed incomplete sorted-subset sequencing despite large depth.

CD4+ cells underwent separation, giving CD45RA+ naive and CD45RA-negative memory subsets. Method: immunoSEQ multiplex PCR; TCRdb's copy keeps in-frame clones and lacks some. The data show some 2.3 million clones, just over 90% seen once. A note on this clone: Its cognate antigen is unknown.

Sequences were obtained from naive CD4+ T cells from PBMCs. Subset of the sample: CD45RA+ positively selected. The origin of this receptor is a man aged 18 to 29 in good health. Some clones in this sample may be carry-over from other donors' samples.

The CDR3 DNA is TGTGCCAGCTCACAAGCGACAGGTTCCGAAAAACTGTTTTTT. The encoded protein is CASSQATGSEKLFF. The chain combines TRBV18 with TRBJ1-4, with D perhaps TRBD1 (6 bases). The CDR3 covers 14 residues. Germline V CDR1 and CDR2: KGHSH, LQKENI. Trimming took 4 bases from V and 8 from J, leaving 14 bases between them.